The following is a T cell receptor (beta chain) sequence with its context. This clone appeared once. Its antigen is unknown. Qualities for individual bases were not recorded, and no much larger clone is one base off. The CDR3 starts with the cysteine, ends with the phenylalanine, and has 12 residues. The retained sequence is limited to the CDR3, 36 bases, with the frame set at the first base. Between the V and J ends, shortened by 4 bases and 5 bases respectively, the junction contains 8 bases. For CDR1 and CDR2, the germline V gene (reference sequence) lists LNHDA and SQIVND. The method was the immunoSEQ multiplex PCR assay. TCRdb stores this immuneACCESS table with in-frame sequences only. Part of the clones is absent; in the studies checked, under half of the shortfall reflects unresolved V genes, and no reason is known for the rest. Present in this sample are some 87,000 clones, roughly 96% of which were seen just once. Clones ranked in the top ten supply around 1% of the sample.

The data derive from a study of T cell changes during pregnancy in multiple sclerosis (dated by TCRdb to 2018 to 2020). Regarding the research as a whole: The study examined how the T cell repertoire changed over the course of pregnancy in women with multiple sclerosis.

Recombination linked TRBV19 to TRBJ1-1, with no confident D gene call. The TCR was taken from a female donor with multiple sclerosis, enrolled in a pregnancy study. The material was peripheral blood, obtained in the second trimester of pregnancy. The DNA reads as follows: TGTGCCAGTAGTACTATGATGACTGAAGCTTTCTTT. Protein translation: CASSTMMTEAFF.